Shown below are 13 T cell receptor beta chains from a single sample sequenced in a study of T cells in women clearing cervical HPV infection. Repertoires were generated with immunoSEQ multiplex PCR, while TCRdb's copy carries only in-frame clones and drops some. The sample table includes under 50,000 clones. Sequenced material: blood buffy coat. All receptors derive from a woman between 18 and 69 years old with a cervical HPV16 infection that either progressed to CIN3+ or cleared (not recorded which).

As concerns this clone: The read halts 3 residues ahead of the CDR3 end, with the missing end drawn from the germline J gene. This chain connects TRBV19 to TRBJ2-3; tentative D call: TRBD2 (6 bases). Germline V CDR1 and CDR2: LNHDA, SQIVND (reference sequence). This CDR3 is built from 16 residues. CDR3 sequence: CASSLPGGVSVQPQYF. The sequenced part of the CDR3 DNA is TGTGCCAGTAGTCTCCCTGGAGGGGTATCGGTTCAGCCG.

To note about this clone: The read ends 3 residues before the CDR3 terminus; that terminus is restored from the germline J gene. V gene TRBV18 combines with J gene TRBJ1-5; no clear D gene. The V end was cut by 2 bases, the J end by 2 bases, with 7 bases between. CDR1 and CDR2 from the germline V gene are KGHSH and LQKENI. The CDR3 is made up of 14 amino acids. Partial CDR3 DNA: TGTGCCAGCTCACCATCTCCCGGCAATCAGCCC. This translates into CASSPSPGNQP. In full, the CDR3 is CASSPSPGNQPQHF.

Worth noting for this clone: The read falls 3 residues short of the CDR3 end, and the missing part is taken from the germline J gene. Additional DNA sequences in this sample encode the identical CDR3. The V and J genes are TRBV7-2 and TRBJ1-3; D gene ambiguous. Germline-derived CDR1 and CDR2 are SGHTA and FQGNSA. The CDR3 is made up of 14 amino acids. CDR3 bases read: TGTGCCAGCAGCTTAAACCGGGGATCCACCTAC. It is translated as CASSLNRGSTY. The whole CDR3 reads CASSLNRGSTYIYF.

CDR3 residues: CASSLPGQPSYEQYF. Incomplete CDR3 DNA: TGTGCCAGCAGCTTGCCGGGACAGCCTTCCTACGAG. The chain employs TRBV7-9 and TRBJ2-7, with TRBD1 matching over 7 bases. The read is 3 residues too short to cover the CDR3 end, so that end is filled in from the germline J gene. Germline CDR1 SEHNR, CDR2 FQNEAQ (reference sequence). J was trimmed by 1 base and V by 3 bases; bases with no gene match: 6. This CDR3 spans 15 amino acids.

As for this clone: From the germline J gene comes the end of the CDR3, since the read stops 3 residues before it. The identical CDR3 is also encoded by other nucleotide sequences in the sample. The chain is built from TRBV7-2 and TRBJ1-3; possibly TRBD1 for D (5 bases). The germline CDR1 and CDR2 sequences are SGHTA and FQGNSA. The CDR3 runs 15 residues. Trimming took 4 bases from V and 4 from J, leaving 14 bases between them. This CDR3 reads CASSSLGANGNTIYF. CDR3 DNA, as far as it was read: TGTGCCAGCAGCTCGCTTGGGGCGAACGGAAACACC.

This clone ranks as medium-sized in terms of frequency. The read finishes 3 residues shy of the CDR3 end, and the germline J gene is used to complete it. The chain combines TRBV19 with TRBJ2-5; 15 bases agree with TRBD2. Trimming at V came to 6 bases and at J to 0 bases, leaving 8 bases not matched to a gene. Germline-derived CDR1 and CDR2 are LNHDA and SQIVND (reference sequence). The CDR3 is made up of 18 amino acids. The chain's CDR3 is CASSDGTSGRNDQETQYF. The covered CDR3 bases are TGTGCCAGTAGCGACGGGACTAGCGGGAGGAACGACCAAGAGACC.

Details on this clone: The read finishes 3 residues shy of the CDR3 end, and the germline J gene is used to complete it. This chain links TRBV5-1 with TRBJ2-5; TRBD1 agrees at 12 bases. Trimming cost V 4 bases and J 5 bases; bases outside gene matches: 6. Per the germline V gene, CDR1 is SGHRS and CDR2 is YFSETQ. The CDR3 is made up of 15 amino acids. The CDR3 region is CASSPGTGGSETQYF. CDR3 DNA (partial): TGCGCCAGCAGCCCCGGGACAGGGGGCTCGGAGACC.

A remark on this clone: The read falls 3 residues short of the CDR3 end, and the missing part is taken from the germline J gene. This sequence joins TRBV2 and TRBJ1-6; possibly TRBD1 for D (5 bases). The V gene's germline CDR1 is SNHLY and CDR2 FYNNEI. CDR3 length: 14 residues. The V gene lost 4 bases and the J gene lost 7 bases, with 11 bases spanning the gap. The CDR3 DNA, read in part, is TGTGCCAGCAGTGGTGGGGCGGAAAATTCACCC. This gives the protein CASSGGAENSP. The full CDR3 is CASSGGAENSPLHF.

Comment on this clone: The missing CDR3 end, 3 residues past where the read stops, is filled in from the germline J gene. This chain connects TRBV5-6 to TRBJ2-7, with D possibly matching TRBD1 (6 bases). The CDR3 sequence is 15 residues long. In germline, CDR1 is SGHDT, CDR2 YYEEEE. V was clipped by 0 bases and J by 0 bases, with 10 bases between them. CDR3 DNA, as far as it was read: TGTGCCAGCAGCTTGGCAGGGGACCTCTCCTACGAG. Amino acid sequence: CASSLAGDLSYE. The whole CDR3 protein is CASSLAGDLSYEQYF.

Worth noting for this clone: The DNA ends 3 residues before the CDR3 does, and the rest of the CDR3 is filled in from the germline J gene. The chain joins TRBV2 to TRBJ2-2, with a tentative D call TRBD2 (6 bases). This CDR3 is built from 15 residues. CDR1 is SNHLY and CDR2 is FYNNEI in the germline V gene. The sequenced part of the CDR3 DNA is TGTGCCAGCAGCCTCCTACTCGGGGGAAATTCACCG. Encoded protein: CASSLLLGGNSP. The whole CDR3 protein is CASSLLLGGNSPLFF.

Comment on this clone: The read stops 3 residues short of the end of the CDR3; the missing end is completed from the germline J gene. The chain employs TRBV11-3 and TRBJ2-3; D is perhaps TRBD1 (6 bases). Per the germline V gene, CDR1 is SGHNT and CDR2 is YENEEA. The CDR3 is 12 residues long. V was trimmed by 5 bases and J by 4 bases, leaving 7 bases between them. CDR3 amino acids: CASSPGADTQYF. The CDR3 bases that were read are TGTGCCAGCAGCCCAGGGGCAGATACG.

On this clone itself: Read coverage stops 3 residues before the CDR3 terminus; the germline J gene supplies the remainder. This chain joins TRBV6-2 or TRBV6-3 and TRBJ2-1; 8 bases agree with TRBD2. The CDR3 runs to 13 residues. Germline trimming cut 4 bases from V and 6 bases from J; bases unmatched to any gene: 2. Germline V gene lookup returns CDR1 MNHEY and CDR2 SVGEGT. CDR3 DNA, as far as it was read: TGTGCCAGCAGTTCCACTAGCGGCAATGAG. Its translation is CASSSTSGNE. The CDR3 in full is CASSSTSGNEQFF.

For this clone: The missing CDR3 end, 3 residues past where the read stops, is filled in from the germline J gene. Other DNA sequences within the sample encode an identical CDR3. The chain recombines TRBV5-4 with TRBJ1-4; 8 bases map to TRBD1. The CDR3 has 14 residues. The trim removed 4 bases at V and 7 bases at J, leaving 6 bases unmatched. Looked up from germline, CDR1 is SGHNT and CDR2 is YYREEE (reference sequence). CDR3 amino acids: CASSVGQGGEKLFF. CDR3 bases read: TGTGCCAGCAGCGTAGGACAGGGAGGTGAAAAA.